Given below is one TCR beta chain in context. The data were taken from a study of T cells in Graves' hyperthyroidism and ophthalmopathy. TCR beta CDR3 sequences were amplified from RNA transcripts. Primed by the HTBI set, a first-round RT-PCR was run on the TCR CDR3. TCRdb independently ran MiXCR on the multiplex PCR reads; one entry per CDR3 protein. There are approximately 600,000 distinct CDR3 sequences in the sample; less than 25% occur only once, and over 30% lies in the top ten. The sequenced material came from blood. This sequence originates from a man younger than 45 with Graves' ophthalmopathy.

For the CDR3, the DNA is TGCAGCGTTGAGACTGGCAATGAGCAGTTCTTC. This translates into CSVETGNEQFF. The V call is TRBV29-1, the J call TRBJ2-1; D is uncertain. Germline-derived CDR1 and CDR2 are SQVTM and ANQGSEA. The CDR3 length is 11 residues. V lost 3 bases, J lost 6 bases, and 6 bases lay in between.